This paragraph reports one T cell receptor (beta chain). Its antigen is unidentified. This record belongs to a study of cytomegalovirus exposure and HLA in healthy donors. Study-level findings and limits: The dataset shows that most TCR sequences were rare, while some public TCRs occurred in many donors.

Trimming shortened V by 0 bases and J by 6 bases, and 9 bases separated the two germline ends. The germline V gene has CDR1 MNHEY and CDR2 SVGAGI. The CDR3 runs 14 residues. Primers included in the PCR were 60 Vbeta and 13 Jbeta primers. Libraries were prepared by immunoSEQ multiplex PCR; TCRdb keeps only in-frame clonotypes and omits some of them. The data show 130,000 to 150,000 clones, with approximately 83% seen just once and more than 4% held by the top ten. The genes are TRBV6-5 and TRBJ1-5, with D perhaps matching TRBD1 (6 bases). Sequenced material: PBMCs. This TCR derives from a man aged 35 to 55 in good health and CMV-seropositive. CDR3 DNA: TGTGCCAGCAGTTACTCAGGGGGGGGTCAGCCCCAGCATTTT. Its translation: CASSYSGGGQPQHF.